The 28 T cell receptor beta chains presented below share a single source sample, sequenced in a study of tumor-infiltrating lymphocytes in primary liver carcinoma. A constant-region primer primed TCR beta cDNA synthesis from 450 to 550 ng of total RNA. What produced the TCR beta libraries was three nested multiplex PCR rounds using slightly modified ARM-PCR. Primers for the first two PCR rounds were TRBV1-TRBV30 forward primers and a C-beta reverse primer (roughly 10 cycles per round). In TCRdb, the multiplex PCR reads were re-called with MiXCR into one record per CDR3 protein. The sample consists of roughly 100,000 distinct CDR3 sequences, roughly 80% of them appearing once. Both RNA and DNA were isolated together from about 20-30 mg of bulk tissue that had not been sorted. Material for sequencing was liver tumor tissue from sampling region 3. As to subset: tumor region T3, left-lateral pole. Receptor source: a man in his forties with primary liver carcinoma and hepatitis B virus infection.

For this clonotype: The junction shows a germline mismatch at one end, possibly a read error. The chain uses TRBV6-6 and TRBJ1-2, with 8 bases matching TRBD1. Germline CDR1 and CDR2: MNHNY and SVGAGI (reference sequence). This CDR3 has 15 residues. CDR3 nucleotide sequence: TGTGCCAGCAGTTCCGACTACGGGACAGGCTATGGTTACACCTTC. Translating gives CASSSDYGTGYGYTF.

This chain links TRBV30 with TRBJ1-4, with D possibly matching TRBD1 (5 bases). V gave up 4 bases and J gave up 9 bases, with 15 bases separating them. The CDR3 runs to 13 residues. Looked up from germline, CDR1 is GTSNPN and CDR2 is SVGIG (reference sequence). The CDR3 loop reads CAWNNQGRKKLFF. Written as DNA, the CDR3 is TGTGCCTGGAATAACCAGGGACGTAAAAAACTGTTTTTT.

This clonotype showed up just once. The chain combines TRBV30 with TRBJ2-1; TRBD2 matches 10 bases. The germline gives CDR1 GTSNPN, CDR2 SVGIG (reference sequence). The CDR3 sequence is 14 residues long. The CDR3 DNA reads TGTGCAAGGTCAGCGGGAGGGATTTACAATGAGCAGTTCTTC. This sequence encodes CARSAGGIYNEQFF.

This clonotype rates as medium-sized. V gene TRBV29-1 combines with J gene TRBJ2-3; 8 nucleotides agree with TRBD2. The J segment lost 4 bases and the V segment lost 3 bases, leaving 6 bases of the junction unmatched. The CDR3 extends over 14 amino acids. Germline lookup yields CDR1 SQVTM and CDR2 ANQGSEA. The CDR3: CSVEGSGNADTQYF. In nucleotides, the CDR3 is TGCAGCGTTGAGGGTAGCGGGAACGCAGATACGCAGTATTTT.

This clonotype has only one observation. A much larger clone lies a single base off, so this may be a read error. The chain links TRBV6-4 to TRBJ2-2, with D hard to call. Germline V gene data show CDR1 as MRHNA and CDR2 as SNTAGT. V was shortened by 7 bases and J by 0 bases, with 12 bases between the two germline ends. CDR3 length equals 15 residues. CDR3 sequence reads: CASNEDESNTGELFF. In DNA, the CDR3 is TGTGCCAGCAATGAGGACGAGTCGAACACCGGGGAGCTGTTTTTT.

As concerns this clonotype: The conserved phenylalanine or tryptophan is not found at the CDR3 terminus, so this likely reflects a read error. V gene TRBV11-2 combines with J gene TRBJ2-7, with D unclear. Between the trimmed V and J ends, which lost 4 bases and 6 bases, there was a span of 19 bases. The CDR3 is 15 residues long. The V gene's germline CDR1 is SGHAT and CDR2 FQNNGV. The CDR3 loop is CASSSGRLYSREQYI. CDR3 nucleotide sequence: TGTGCCAGCAGCTCCGGACGGCTTTACTCACGCGAGCAGTACATC.

Details on this clonotype: No conserved phenylalanine or tryptophan ends this CDR3, so it is likely a read error. The limits of the CDR3 on the DNA are not certain, so only TCRdb's listed CDR3 is given. The J gene is TRBJ2-5, the V gene TRBV29-1; the listed D gene, TRBD1, was not tested against the DNA. The CDR3 numbers 15 amino acids, ends counted. CDR1 and CDR2 (germline): SQVTM, ANQGSEA. CDR3 region: CSVEGPGRLQETKYL.

In DNA, the CDR3 is TGCAGCGCAATGGCATCTGGGACCGGCACTCTCTACGAGCAGTACTTC. Encoded protein: CSAMASGTGTLYEQYF. The chain has TRBV29-1 and TRBJ2-7; TRBD1 or TRBD2 may be the D gene (5 bases each). V dropped 7 bases and J dropped 3 bases, with 25 bases sitting between them. Germline CDR1 is SQVTM and CDR2 is ANQGSEA. The CDR3 is 16 residues long.

This clonotype is a singleton in its sample. One end of the junction does not line up with germline, which may come from a read error. The rearrangement joins TRBV29-1 to TRBJ2-4, with a weak D call TRBD1 (5 bases). The CDR3 has 15 amino acids. Germline V gene data show CDR1 as SQVTM and CDR2 as ANQGSEA. Here the CDR3 reads CNVGQGHSGANVLTF. DNA of the CDR3: TGCAACGTGGGGCAGGGCCACTCTGGGGCCAACGTCCTGACCTTC.

Of note for this clonotype: It is likely a read error, because the conserved phenylalanine at the end of the CDR3 is missing. This sequence joins TRBV12-3 or TRBV12-4 and TRBJ2-1, with 8 bases fitting TRBD2. Losses at the gene ends were 11 bases for V and 13 bases for J; bases not matched to a gene: 7. This CDR3 is built from 10 residues. CDR3 loop: CACISGKQFL. The CDR3 DNA is TGTGCCTGCATTAGCGGGAAACAGTTCCTC.

On this clonotype: The junction does not match germline at one end; this may be a read error. The chain uses TRBV12-3 or TRBV12-4 and TRBJ2-5; the match to TRBD2 covers 8 bases. CDR3 length: 13 residues. CDR3 sequence reads: CASSSVRGDTQYF. The CDR3 coding sequence is TGCGCCAGCAGTTCGGTGCGGGGGGACACCCAGTACTTC.

Points on this clonotype: Likely a read error: the CDR3 ends without its conserved phenylalanine or tryptophan. V gene TRBV12-3 or TRBV12-4 combines with J gene TRBJ2-2; no reliable D call. The CDR3 totals 16 residues. Trimming took 3 bases from V and 3 from J, leaving 14 bases between them. The CDR3, as DNA: TGTGCCAGCAGTTTTGTGGGGATAGTGGACACCGGGGAGCTGTTTTCT. It codes for CASSFVGIVDTGELFS.

A remark on this clonotype: The junction departs from germline at one end; a sequencing error may be responsible. The chain couples TRBV5-1 to TRBJ2-2; D is perhaps TRBD1 or TRBD2 (5 bases each). The CDR3 extends over 15 amino acids. Germline V gene lookup returns CDR1 SGHRS and CDR2 YFSETQ. CDR3 protein: CANSRTWPGTGELFF. The DNA for the CDR3 is TGCGCCAACAGCAGGACATGGCCGGGAACCGGGGAGCTGTTTTTT.

Comment on this clonotype: A junction boundary mismatches the germline segment, possibly from a read error. The rearrangement links TRBV12-3 or TRBV12-4 to TRBJ1-1; D gene unclear. This CDR3 contains 14 residues. The CDR3 region has the DNA TGTGGCATCACACCGGATCTAACTGTCGCTGAATCTTTCTTT. This translates into CGITPDLTVAESFF.

As to this clonotype: The conserved phenylalanine or tryptophan normally closing the CDR3 is absent here, so this likely arose from a read error. V and J are TRBV27 and TRBJ2-5; no firm D call. Germline V lookup: CDR1 MNHEY, CDR2 SMNVEV (reference sequence). The ends were cut back, 6 bases at V and 3 bases at J, with 11 bases in the middle. The CDR3 is 13 residues long. The CDR3 DNA reads as TGTGCCAGCAGCCCTTACCAAGAAGAGACCCAGTACTTA. It is translated as CASSPYQEETQYL.

A word on this clonotype: One end of the junction is discordant with germline, which a read error may explain. The rearrangement joins TRBV12-3 or TRBV12-4 to TRBJ2-2; D perhaps matches TRBD2 (6 bases). The CDR3 consists of 16 residues. The CDR3 region is CSSSLAPAGVTGELFF. The CDR3 nucleotides read TGTTCCAGCAGTTTAGCTCCAGCGGGTGTAACCGGGGAGCTGTTTTTT.

Points on this clonotype: Given the absence of the conserved phenylalanine or tryptophan at the CDR3 end, a read error is likely. The DNA is omitted, as the CDR3 cannot be located on it reliably, and the CDR3 follows TCRdb's listing. The chain uses TRBV29-1 and TRBJ1-2. Including both end residues, the CDR3 is 11 amino acids long. Germline V gives CDR1 SQVTM, CDR2 ANQGSEA. CDR3 sequence reads: CSDRTASGNTL.

This clonotype was recorded once. At one end, the junction sequence differs from germline, possibly due to a read error. The chain couples TRBV12-3 or TRBV12-4 to TRBJ2-5, with D perhaps assigned TRBD1 or TRBD2 (5 bases each). The CDR3 contains 13 residues. Here the CDR3 reads CVSSLVGVETQYF. Written as DNA, the CDR3 is TGTGTCAGCAGTTTAGTGGGGGTAGAGACACAGTACTTC.

The rearrangement joins TRBV6-1 to TRBJ2-1; TRBD2 aligns across 10 bases. The CDR3 has 14 amino acids. Germline V gene sequence: CDR1 MNHNS, CDR2 SASEGT. CDR3 sequence: CTGLAGGFSHEQFF. CDR3 coding DNA: TGTACCGGGTTAGCGGGAGGATTTAGCCATGAGCAGTTCTTC.

This clonotype was picked up a small number of times. Relative to the germline gene, one junction end is altered; a read error may explain this. The chain joins TRBV5-1 to TRBJ2-5, with D tentatively TRBD2 (6 bases). The CDR3 covers 13 residues. Germline assignment: CDR1 SGHRS and CDR2 YFSETQ. CDR3 amino acids: CASSVGDGGTQYF. In DNA form, the CDR3 reads TGCGCCAGCAGCGTGGGGGACGGAGGGACCCAGTATTTC.

Points on this clonotype: At one boundary the junction diverges from the germline segment, which might be a read error. The chain has TRBV11-2 and TRBJ2-2; D perhaps matches TRBD1 (6 bases). The CDR3 consists of 16 residues. CDR1 is SGHAT and CDR2 is FQNNGV in the germline V gene. This CDR3 is CTSSLQGFSGAAELFF. As DNA, the CDR3 is TGTACCAGCAGTTTGCAGGGGTTTTCAGGCGCCGCGGAGCTGTTTTTC.

Note on this clonotype: This CDR3 fails to terminate in the conserved phenylalanine or tryptophan, so it likely reflects a read error. The chain carries TRBV5-1 and TRBJ2-7; D is uncertain. The CDR3 runs to 15 residues. Germline loops: CDR1 SGHRS, CDR2 YFSETQ. CDR3 in DNA: TGCGCCAGCAGCTTGGGTCGGATGAGCTCCTACGTGCAGTACTCC. Its protein is CASSLGRMSSYVQYS.

With respect to this clonotype: A read error may account for a junction end that differs from germline. V is TRBV6-1 and J is TRBJ2-3, with D unresolved. The CDR3 extends over 13 amino acids. The germline V gene encodes CDR1 MNHNS and CDR2 SASEGT. The CDR3 sequence: CASSRKNEDMQYF. DNA of the CDR3: TGCGCCAGCAGTAGGAAAAATGAGGATATGCAGTATTTT.

Of note for this clonotype: The junction departs from germline at one end; a sequencing error may be responsible. The chain links TRBV5-4 to TRBJ2-5; possible D gene TRBD1, 5 bases. Per the germline V gene, CDR1 is SGHNT and CDR2 is YYREEE (reference sequence). The CDR3 covers 15 residues. In DNA form, the CDR3 reads TGTACCAGCAGCCTGGGGCTGGGGAACCAAGAGACCCAGTACTTC. This sequence encodes CTSSLGLGNQETQYF.

As concerns this clonotype: This CDR3 is missing its conserved last phenylalanine or tryptophan, likely due to a read error. The CDR3 region is CSVEETGGEQYL. CDR3 DNA sequence: TGCAGCGTTGAAGAGACAGGAGGTGAGCAGTACTTG. The gene calls are TRBV29-1 and TRBJ2-7, with D tentatively TRBD1 (6 bases). The V and J ends lost 0 bases and 7 bases respectively, with 10 bases between them. This CDR3 comprises 12 residues. Per germline, CDR1 SQVTM and CDR2 ANQGSEA.

Worth noting for this clonotype: One end of the junction fails to match germline, which may point to a read error. This chain links TRBV6-2 or TRBV6-3 with TRBJ2-1, with 9 nucleotides matching TRBD1. Germline V lookup: CDR1 MNHEY, CDR2 SVGEGT. The CDR3 is 16 amino acids. The DNA for the CDR3 is TGTGCCAGCAGCTCCCGGGGACAGGGTACCTACAATGAGGAGTTCTTC. Its translation: CASSSRGQGTYNEEFF.

As for this clonotype: The junction does not match germline at one end; this may be a read error. The chain couples TRBV11-3 to TRBJ2-1, with no clear D. The germline V gene has CDR1 SGHNT and CDR2 YENEEA. The CDR3 spans 14 residues. DNA for the CDR3: TGTGACAGCAGCTTACACGTCTCGAACAATGAGCAGTTCTTC. Translation: CDSSLHVSNNEQFF. Complete variable domain (other parts from reference TRBV11-3 and TRBJ2-1): EAGVVQSPRYKIIEKKQPVAFWCNPISGHNTLYWYLQNLGQGPELLIRYENEEAVDDSQLPKDRFSAERLKGVDSTLKIQPAELGDSAVYLCDSSLHVSNNEQFFGPGTRLTVL.

The chain joins TRBV12-3 or TRBV12-4 to TRBJ2-2, with a tentative D call TRBD2 (5 bases). V was pared by 5 bases and J by 0 bases, with 13 bases between. The CDR3 covers 16 residues. CDR3 protein: CASSTQRQTNTGELFF. The CDR3 DNA sequence: TGTGCCAGCAGTACCCAGCGGCAGACGAACACCGGGGAGCTGTTTTTT.